This TCR beta chain was sequenced during a study of Ad26.COV2.S vaccination and SARS-CoV-2 variants. Study-level findings and limits: Vaccine and placebo recipients had similar non-spike TCR breadth.

The table came from immunoSEQ multiplex PCR; TCRdb's copy has only in-frame clones and leaves some out. The repertoire holds 410,000 or so clones, with about 90% as singletons. The CDR3 is made up of 15 amino acids. The V and J ends lost 1 base and 1 base respectively, with 8 bases between them. From germline, CDR1 is SGHRS and CDR2 YFSETQ. Treatment here: some 20 received Ad26.COV2.S at low or high dose, single or two shots; 5 received placebo; per-sample allocation not given. Specimen acquisition occurred on day 63 following the initial vaccine or placebo injection. Donation was by an adult aged 18-55 years who was in Boston. Remarks on this clone: What it recognizes is unknown.

The sample here was peripheral blood, taken in a trial of Ad26.COV2.S vaccine versus placebo. This sequence was found in a person aged 18-65 years who received the Ad26.COV2.S COVID-19 vaccine or a placebo. The V and J genes are TRBV5-1 and TRBJ2-2, with D perhaps matching TRBD2 (5 bases). The CDR3 DNA reads TGCGCCAGCAGCTTGCAGGCGGGGAACACCGGGGAGCTGTTTTTT. Translation: CASSLQAGNTGELFF. Full variable domain (outside the CDR3, taken from reference TRBV5-1 and TRBJ2-2): KAGVTQTPRYLIKTRGQQVTLSCSPISGHRSVSWYQQTPGQGLQFLFEYFSETQRNKGNFPGRFSGRQFSNSRSEMNVSTLELGDSALYLCASSLQAGNTGELFFGEGSRLTVL.